Listed below are T cell receptor beta chains from one sample, sequenced in a study of T-cell reconstitution after alpha-beta-depleted transplantation in children. Each CDR3 protein is one row after TCRdb ran MiXCR on the PCR reads. The table lists about 690,000 distinct CDR3 sequences, roughly 15% of them singletons. The sample was PBMCs from the stem cell graft donor, taken from the stem cell graft. The receptors come from a human donor who donated a stem cell graft to a child with acute myeloid leukemia. The CDR3 runs from the conserved cysteine through the conserved F or W. D genes are given only for firm matches. Clone size is stated in some rows and not others, as once, few, many or a class when expanded.

>-|-|TRBV7-9|TRBJ2-7
TGTGCCAGCAGCTTAGCGCTAATGGCCCGACAGTACTTC
CASSLALMARQYF
>many|-|TRBV20-1|TRBJ1-6
TGCAGTGCGCAAAGCAGGGAAACGGCTAATTCACCCCTCCACTTT
CSAQSRETANSPLHF
>few|TRBD1|TRBV12-3/TRBV12-4|TRBJ1-6
TGTGCCAGCAGTCCCTCGACAGGGGGCTATCGGTCACCCCTCCACTTT
CASSPSTGGYRSPLHF
>once|-|TRBV7-9|TRBJ2-7
TGTGCCAGCAGCGTCGCCCCCGGACATATTCGAGACTACGAGCAGTACTTC
CASSVAPGHIRDYEQYF
>-|-|TRBV24-1|TRBJ1-2
TGTGCCACCAGTGATTATAGGACAGACTATGGCTACACCTTC
CATSDYRTDYGYTF
>many|-|TRBV29-1|TRBJ2-3
TGCAGCGTTCGAAAGGAACGAGACACAGATACGCAGTATTTT
CSVRKERDTDTQYF
>few|TRBD1|TRBV19|TRBJ2-2
TGTGCCAGTAGTACAACGGGACAGATCACCGGGGAGCTGTTTTTT
CASSTTGQITGELFF
>many|-|TRBV20-1|TRBJ2-5
TGCAGTGCTAGAGTGGGAGAACAAGAGACCCAGTACTTC
CSARVGEQETQYF
>-|TRBD1|TRBV6-1|TRBJ2-1
TGTGCCAGCAGCTCTTCCGGGACAGCCTACAATGAGCAGTTCTTC
CASSSSGTAYNEQFF
>many|-|TRBV12-3/TRBV12-4|TRBJ1-4
TGTGCCAGCGGCGGGGGAAAACTGTTTTTT
CASGGGKLFF
>many|TRBD1|TRBV9|TRBJ2-1
TGTGCCAGCAGCGTCGGGACAGCGTCCTACAATGAGCAGTTCTTC
CASSVGTASYNEQFF
>many|-|TRBV20-1|TRBJ2-7
TGCAGTGCTAGAGATCCTACTCCGAACGAGCAGTACTTC
CSARDPTPNEQYF
>many|-|TRBV9|TRBJ2-7
TGTGCCAGCAGCGAGACAGGTGTCAGCACCTACGAGCAGTACTTC
CASSETGVSTYEQYF
>many|-|TRBV30|TRBJ2-5
TGTGCCCACGGAACGGCCCAACTGTGGGAGACCCAGTACTTC
CAHGTAQLWETQYF
>many|TRBD1|TRBV7-2|TRBJ2-1
TGTGCCAGCAACTTACAGGGGGCGCGGAATGAGCAGTTCTTC
CASNLQGARNEQFF
>many|-|TRBV12-3/TRBV12-4|TRBJ2-3
TGTGCCAGCAGTTGGGTCTCAGATACGCAGTATTTT
CASSWVSDTQYF
>-|-|TRBV20-1|TRBJ1-4
TGCAGTGCTGATAGAGCTGAAAAACTGTTTTTT
CSADRAEKLFF
>-|TRBD1|TRBV20-1|TRBJ2-3
TGCAGTGCTAGGAAGGTTCGGGACAGGGGGCTGACAGATACGCAGTATTTT
CSARKVRDRGLTDTQYF
>many|-|TRBV29-1|TRBJ2-7
TGCAGCGCCCGTGGCGGGGGCCCTAACTACGAGCAGTACTTC
CSARGGGPNYEQYF
>-|-|TRBV6-5|TRBJ1-3
TGTGCCAGCAGTTTTGACAGAGCGGGAAACACCATATATTTT
CASSFDRAGNTIYF
>many|-|TRBV20-1|TRBJ2-7
TGCAGTGCCCCACTGGACAGTACCTACGAGCAGTACTTC
CSAPLDSTYEQYF
>once|TRBD1|TRBV20-1|TRBJ1-2
TGCAGTTTCAGCGGACAGGGTATGGGCTTGTATGGCTACACCTTC
CSFSGQGMGLYGYTF
>many|TRBD1|TRBV20-1|TRBJ1-5
TGCAGTGCTAGGGGGGACAGTCCTCCGGGACAGCCCCAGCATTTT
CSARGDSPPGQPQHF
>many|-|TRBV20-1|TRBJ2-1
TGCAGTGCTCCCTTAGCGCATGTAACCTACAATGAGCAGTTCTTC
CSAPLAHVTYNEQFF
>many|TRBD1|TRBV20-1|TRBJ1-1
TGCAGTGCTATCTACAGGGGGAGTACCACTGAAGCTTTCTTT
CSAIYRGSTTEAFF
>few|-|TRBV5-1|TRBJ2-5
TGCGCCAGCAGCTTGACTAGGAGGGCTGAGTACCAAGAGACCCAGTACTTC
CASSLTRRAEYQETQYF
>few|TRBD2|TRBV6-5|TRBJ2-1
TGTGCCAGCAGTGTACTTACTAGCGGGGGGGGCTCTGAGCAGTTCTTC
CASSVLTSGGGSEQFF
>-|TRBD2|TRBV6-5|TRBJ2-3
TGTGCCAGCAGTTACCGCGCGGGGGGCTCTAACACAGATACGCAGTATTTT
CASSYRAGGSNTDTQYF
>-|TRBD1|TRBV9|TRBJ2-3
TGTGCCAGCAGCACGGACAGGGGGCGAGATACGCAGTATTTT
CASSTDRGRDTQYF
>-|TRBD2|TRBV11-2|TRBJ2-1
TGTGCCAGCAGCTTAGAGGCTAGCGGGGGCAGATACAATGAGCAGTTCTTC
CASSLEASGGRYNEQFF
>many|-|TRBV27|TRBJ2-7
TGTGCCAGCAGTCACAACTACGAGCAGTACTTC
CASSHNYEQYF
>-|-|TRBV20-1|TRBJ2-1
TGCAGTGCTAGAGATCTAGGGACAAGCCCCTACAATGAGCAGTTCTTC
CSARDLGTSPYNEQFF
>many|TRBD2|TRBV6-1|TRBJ2-1
TGTGCCAGCAGTAAACCCGTCGGACTAGCCAATGAGCAGTTCTTC
CASSKPVGLANEQFF
>many|-|TRBV20-1|TRBJ2-3
TGCAGTGCTAGAGTGTGGGAGGACGGGGCTTTTCCTAGCACAGATACGCAGTATTTT
CSARVWEDGAFPSTDTQYF
>-|-|TRBV24-1|TRBJ2-1
TGTGCCACCAGTGATCTGACAGTAAACTCCTACAATGAGCAGTTCTTC
CATSDLTVNSYNEQFF
>-|-|TRBV4-3|TRBJ2-1
TGCGCCAGCAGCCAAGAGGAAGAAGTCTCCTACAATGAGCAGTTCTTC
CASSQEEEVSYNEQFF
>many|-|TRBV7-2|TRBJ2-3
TGTGCCAGCATTATAGACGCTAGCACAGATACGCAGTATTTT
CASIIDASTDTQYF
>many|-|TRBV20-1|TRBJ1-6
TGCAGTGCTAGGTTCGGTCTTAATCCCAATTCACCCCTCCACTTT
CSARFGLNPNSPLHF
>-|-|TRBV4-1|TRBJ2-1
TGCGCCAGCAGCCACGTATACAATGAGCAGTTCTTC
CASSHVYNEQFF
>few|-|TRBV6-6|TRBJ2-7
TGTGCCAGCAGGGGAAGGGGAAGTCACGAGCAGTACTTC
CASRGRGSHEQYF
>many|-|TRBV20-1|TRBJ2-1
TGCAGTGCTGGTGGACTCCGAGGCAGTGAGCAGTTCTTC
CSAGGLRGSEQFF
>many|-|TRBV29-1|TRBJ2-2
TGCAGCGACCTAACAAGAACCGGGGAGCTGTTTTTT
CSDLTRTGELFF
>many|-|TRBV20-1|TRBJ1-2
TGCAGTGCTAGAGATCGGGAGACAGGACCCTTC
CSARDRETGPF
>-|TRBD1|TRBV29-1|TRBJ1-1
TGCAGCGTCGTCGACACCGGGACAGCATTTGAAGCTTTCTTT
CSVVDTGTAFEAFF
>few|-|TRBV5-5|TRBJ2-2
TGTGCCAGCAGCTTGAGTAAGGGTTGGATGAACACCGGGGAGCTGTTTTTT
CASSLSKGWMNTGELFF
>many|-|TRBV12-3/TRBV12-4|TRBJ1-2
TGTGCCAGCAGTTTAGAAGAGAACTATGGCTACACCTTC
CASSLEENYGYTF
>many|TRBD1|TRBV6-5|TRBJ1-2
TGTGCCAGCAGTTACTCGAGGGACAGGGGGCTTGGCTACACCTTC
CASSYSRDRGLGYTF
>few|-|TRBV7-6|TRBJ1-2
TGTGCCAGCAGCTTAGATCCGGGAGCTAACTATGGCTACACCTTC
CASSLDPGANYGYTF